The next 5 T cell receptor beta chains were all read from a single sample in a study of regulatory T cells in long-lasting Graves disease. Arm-PCR of CDR3 regions and iRepertoire HTBI primers were used to build TCR beta libraries. TCRdb reprocessed the multiplex PCR reads via MiXCR and lists one record per CDR3 protein. The sample consists of 350,000 to 500,000 distinct CDR3 sequences, roughly 15% of them appearing once. The time point is: newly diagnosed GD, antithyroid drugs for less than 3 months. PBMC-derived RNA was used for the TCR library. These data were likewise used in another study, on T cells in Graves' hyperthyroidism and ophthalmopathy.

The sequencing used peripheral blood mononuclear cells (PBMCs), collected at new diagnosis, from a patient treated with antithyroid drugs. These receptors originate from a woman aged 18-29 years with Graves disease.

This chain connects TRBV20-1 to TRBJ1-2; no firm D call. This CDR3 has 12 amino acids. The V and J ends lost 0 bases and 2 bases respectively, with 4 bases between them. Looked up from germline, CDR1 is DFQATT and CDR2 is SNEGSKA (reference sequence). The CDR3 is CSAREANYGYTF. In DNA form, the CDR3 reads TGCAGTGCTAGAGAGGCCAACTATGGCTACACCTTC.

V and J are TRBV6-2 or TRBV6-3 and TRBJ2-3, with a tentative D call TRBD2 (6 bases). V lost 5 bases to trimming and J lost 0 bases, with 12 bases between them. Looked up from germline, CDR1 is MNHEY and CDR2 is SVGEGT. This CDR3 comprises 15 residues. The CDR3 reads CASSEGGISTDTQYF. CDR3 nucleotide sequence: TGTGCCAGCAGTGAAGGCGGGATCAGCACAGATACGCAGTATTTT.

The rearrangement links TRBV28 to TRBJ1-5, with TRBD1 as a possible D gene (5 bases). V shed 2 bases and J shed 2 bases, with 13 bases lying between them. This CDR3 region has 16 residues. CDR1 is MDHEN, CDR2 SYDVKM, per germline. This CDR3 is CASSLGGGVGNQPQHF. The CDR3 region has the DNA TGTGCCAGCAGTTTAGGGGGTGGGGTTGGCAATCAGCCCCAGCATTTT. Full variable domain (remainder filled in from reference TRBV28 and TRBJ1-5): DVKVTQSSRYLVKRTGEKVFLECVQDMDHENMFWYRQDPGLGLRLIYFSYDVKMKEKGDIPEGYSVSREKKERFSLILESASTNQTSMYLCASSLGGGVGNQPQHFGDGTRLSIL.

This chain joins TRBV29-1 and TRBJ1-2, with a weak D call TRBD1 (6 bases). The CDR3 spans 13 residues. Looked up from germline, CDR1 is SQVTM and CDR2 is ANQGSEA. The ends were cut back, 1 base at V and 5 bases at J, with 11 bases in the middle. DNA of the CDR3: TGCAGCGTTGAAGCTTTTCAGGGGTATGGCTACACCTTC. Encoded protein: CSVEAFQGYGYTF.

There are a few counts of this clonotype. The chain employs TRBV28 and TRBJ2-1; D not certain. The V end lost 5 bases, the J end lost 5 bases, and 16 bases lay between the germline ends. The V gene's germline CDR1 is MDHEN and CDR2 SYDVKM. The length of the CDR3 is 15 residues. CDR3 bases: TGTGCCAGCAGTGGAGAAGCGAGAGAGAACAATGAGCAGTTCTTC. Its translation is CASSGEARENNEQFF.